These T cell receptor beta chains were read from a single sample in a study of blood T cells in healthy people across ages. TCRdb reprocessed the 5' RACE reads via MiXCR and lists one record per CDR3 protein. The sample has around 1,600,000 distinct CDR3 sequences; roughly 43% are singletons. The sequenced material came from blood. These TCRs come from a young woman in good health. Both conserved end residues are part of each CDR3. A D gene is named only where the DNA matches it firmly. Clone sizes are given selectively: once, few, many, or a class where the clone is expanded.

size	D	V	J	DNA	CDR3
.	.	TRBV12-3/TRBV12-4	TRBJ2-3	TGTGCCAGCAGTTTAGCGTTATTGGGTTCAGATACGCAGTATTTT	CASSLALLGSDTQYF
.	.	TRBV2	TRBJ2-7	TGTGCCAGCAGTGAAGCTCGTGGCCTCGGCTACAATGAGCAGTACTTC	CASSEARGLGYNEQYF
few	TRBD2	TRBV29-1	TRBJ2-3	TGCAGCGTTCGGCGGGAGGTAACAGATACGCAGTATTTT	CSVRREVTDTQYF
.	TRBD2	TRBV4-1	TRBJ2-3	TGCGCCAGCAGCCATAATCTACGGACTAGCGGGGGGCGCCATAGCACAGATACGCAGTATTTT	CASSHNLRTSGGRHSTDTQYF
.	TRBD2	TRBV2	TRBJ2-7	TGTGCCAGCAGCCTTACCCGCGGGGGGGCAATCGAGCAGTACTTC	CASSLTRGGAIEQYF
few	.	TRBV24-1	TRBJ2-5	TGTGCCACCAGTCAAGACGGAGGGAGTACCCAGTACTTC	CATSQDGGSTQYF
.	TRBD1	TRBV7-9	TRBJ2-7	TGTGCCAGCAGCTTAGCCCTAACCGACAGGGCCTACGAGCAGTACTTC	CASSLALTDRAYEQYF
few	.	TRBV7-9	TRBJ2-1	TGTGCCAGCAGCTTATTGGTTTCTAGCGATGATCGTTCCTACAATGAGCAGTTCTTC	CASSLLVSSDDRSYNEQFF
few	TRBD2	TRBV13	TRBJ2-3	TGTGCCAGCAGCCCAAAAGATAGCGGGAGTTCAGATACGCAGTATTTT	CASSPKDSGSSDTQYF
.	TRBD2	TRBV29-1	TRBJ2-5	TGCAGCGCATACGGACTAGCGGGAGGGGACGAGACCCAGTACTTC	CSAYGLAGGDETQYF
.	.	TRBV10-3	TRBJ1-1	TGTGCCATCAGTGATAGGGAGGGGCGTTTCCTCATGAACACTGAAGCTTTCTTT	CAISDREGRFLMNTEAFF
.	.	TRBV7-2	TRBJ2-1	TGTGCCAGCAGCATCCCGACAGAGACCTACAATGAGCAGTTCTTC	CASSIPTETYNEQFF
few	.	TRBV4-3	TRBJ2-3	TGCGCCAGCAGCCAAGATCGGACGACCAAAGATACGCAGTATTTT	CASSQDRTTKDTQYF
few	TRBD1	TRBV27	TRBJ2-7	TGTGCCAGCAGTCAACGGGGACAGCACTACGAGCAGTACTTC	CASSQRGQHYEQYF
.	.	TRBV19	TRBJ2-7	TGTGCCAGTAGTGCCACAGGGTCGACCTACGAGCAGTACTTC	CASSATGSTYEQYF
.	TRBD1	TRBV12-3/TRBV12-4	TRBJ1-2	TGTGCCAGCACAAAGACAGGGGAGCCCAACTATGGCTACACCTTC	CASTKTGEPNYGYTF
.	.	TRBV10-2	TRBJ1-5	TGCGCCAGCAATGGGTACAGGGCAACGGAGCCCCAGCATTTT	CASNGYRATEPQHF
.	TRBD2	TRBV6-6	TRBJ2-1	TGTGCCAGCAGGCCCGGACTAGCGGGGGGATACAATGAGCAGTTCTTC	CASRPGLAGGYNEQFF
few	.	TRBV29-1	TRBJ2-7	TGCAGCGTTGAAGGTCTGCGGGACTCCTACGAGCAGTACTTC	CSVEGLRDSYEQYF
.	TRBD2	TRBV29-1	TRBJ2-1	TGCAGCGTTGCCTGGCGGGGGGGGTTCAATGAGCAGTTCTTC	CSVAWRGGFNEQFF
.	TRBD1	TRBV28	TRBJ1-5	TGTGCCAGCAGAAAGAGGACAGGGAAAACTGAGCCCCAGCATTTT	CASRKRTGKTEPQHF
once	.	TRBV25-1	TRBJ1-4	TGTGCCAGCAGTGAATCACGGTCAGGCGCAACTAATGAAAAACTGTTTTTT	CASSESRSGATNEKLFF
.	.	TRBV7-2	TRBJ2-7	TGTGCCAGCAGCTCCTGGGATGCCGACCCCTACGAGCAGTACTTC	CASSSWDADPYEQYF
few	.	TRBV20-1	TRBJ1-1	TGCAGTGCTATGGGGGTATTTGAAGCTTTCTTT	CSAMGVFEAFF
once	TRBD1	TRBV27	TRBJ1-4	TGTGCCAGCAGTCTGGGGACAGGGGTAATCGAAAAACTGTTTTTT	CASSLGTGVIEKLFF
.	.	TRBV20-1	TRBJ1-2	TGCAGTGCTATAACAGGGCCCGGCGGCTACACCTTC	CSAITGPGGYTF
few	.	TRBV20-1	TRBJ1-5	TGCAGTGCAAAAATTCCGGGCAGGACTGATCAGCCCCAGCATTTT	CSAKIPGRTDQPQHF
.	.	TRBV10-3	TRBJ2-7	TGTGCCATCAGGTCCGCCTACGAGCAGTACTTC	CAIRSAYEQYF
few	.	TRBV12-3/TRBV12-4	TRBJ1-1	TGTGCCAGCAGTGCTGACCTTATTGAAGCTTTCTTT	CASSADLIEAFF
.	.	TRBV4-2	TRBJ2-7	TGTGCCAGCAGCCAAGATAGGGAGATCCCCTACAACGAGCAGTACTTC	CASSQDREIPYNEQYF
.	.	TRBV7-9	TRBJ2-3	TGTGCCAGCAGCCCCTCCCCGACAGGAACGTATTTT	CASSPSPTGTYF
.	TRBD1	TRBV29-1	TRBJ1-1	TGCAGCGAACAGGGGGCGCGAGGTGAAGCTTTCTTT	CSEQGARGEAFF
few	.	TRBV12-3/TRBV12-4	TRBJ1-2	TGTGCCAGCAGCGTACCCGGGGGCTATGGCTACACCTTC	CASSVPGGYGYTF
.	.	TRBV7-2	TRBJ2-5	TGTGCCAGCAGCAAAGAGGTTGGACTAACAAAACAAGAGACCCAGTACTTC	CASSKEVGLTKQETQYF
.	.	TRBV29-1	TRBJ1-2	TGCAGCGTTGTGGGGCCGATTAACTATGGCTACACCTTC	CSVVGPINYGYTF
.	.	TRBV12-3/TRBV12-4	TRBJ2-7	TGTGCCAGCAGTTCCCCATTCCCCCCCTACGAGCAGTACTTC	CASSSPFPPYEQYF
few	.	TRBV7-9	TRBJ2-7	TGTGCCAGCACCGATGCCCACGAGCAGTACTTC	CASTDAHEQYF
few	.	TRBV6-5	TRBJ2-3	TGTGCCAGCAGTCGACTATTCACAGATACGCAGTATTTT	CASSRLFTDTQYF
few	.	TRBV10-3	TRBJ2-4	TGTGCCATCAGTGAGTCCGGGAATCCCAAAAACATTCAGTACTTC	CAISESGNPKNIQYF
.	TRBD1	TRBV29-1	TRBJ2-1	TGCAGCGTTCATGACAGGGGACAAGACAATGAGCAGTTCTTC	CSVHDRGQDNEQFF
few	.	TRBV12-3/TRBV12-4	TRBJ1-1	TGTGCCAGCAGCTTTGGGAATGCTGAAGCTTTCTTT	CASSFGNAEAFF
.	.	TRBV14	TRBJ1-6	TGTGCCAGCAGCCAAGAGGGGTGGGTACCCGTGAATTCACCCCTCCACTTT	CASSQEGWVPVNSPLHF
few	TRBD2	TRBV27	TRBJ2-1	TGTGCCAGCAGTCCCTATGGCGGGGGGGTTAATGAGCAGTTCTTC	CASSPYGGGVNEQFF
once	.	TRBV27	TRBJ1-6	TGTGCCAGCAGTGCCACCCTGGGGGCGCTCAGCTCCTATAATTCACCCCTCCACTTT	CASSATLGALSSYNSPLHF
.	.	TRBV2	TRBJ2-4	TGTGCCAGCAGTGAAGCGATGGGATCGAACATTCAGTACTTC	CASSEAMGSNIQYF
.	.	TRBV19	TRBJ1-2	TGTGCCAGTAGTATCCCTTGGAAGTTCGATTCGGCAGGGTACACCTTC	CASSIPWKFDSAGYTF
few	TRBD1	TRBV27	TRBJ1-6	TGTGCCAGGCCCGGGACAGATAATTCACCCCTCCACTTT	CARPGTDNSPLHF
.	TRBD1	TRBV20-1	TRBJ1-1	TGCAGTGCTAGAGAGACAGGGCTACCGAACACTGAAGCTTTCTTT	CSARETGLPNTEAFF
few	.	TRBV10-3	TRBJ2-7	TGTGCCATCAGTGATGGTTGGGAGCAGTACTTC	CAISDGWEQYF
few	TRBD1	TRBV12-3/TRBV12-4	TRBJ2-5	TGTGCCAGCAACATGGGGACAGCGCGGCGGTGGGAGACCCAGTACTTC	CASNMGTARRWETQYF
few	TRBD2	TRBV3-1	TRBJ2-7	TGTGCCAGCAGCCAAGGTGTTGTAGCGGGAGACTACGAGCAGTACTTC	CASSQGVVAGDYEQYF